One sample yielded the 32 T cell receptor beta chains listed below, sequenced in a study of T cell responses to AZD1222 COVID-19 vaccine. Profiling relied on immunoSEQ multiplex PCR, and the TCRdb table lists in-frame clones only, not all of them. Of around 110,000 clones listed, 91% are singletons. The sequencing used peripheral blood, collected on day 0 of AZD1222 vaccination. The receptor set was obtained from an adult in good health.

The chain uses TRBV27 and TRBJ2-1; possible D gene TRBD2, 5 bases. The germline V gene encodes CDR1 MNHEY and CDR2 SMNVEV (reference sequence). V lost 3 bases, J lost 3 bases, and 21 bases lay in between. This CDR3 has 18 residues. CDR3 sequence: CASSLDSPRSRVYNEQFF. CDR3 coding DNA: TGTGCCAGCAGTTTGGACTCCCCCAGGTCTAGGGTCTACAATGAGCAGTTCTTC.

The chain's CDR3 is CASKQQGSHEQYF. The CDR3 DNA reads as TGTGCCAGCAAGCAACAGGGTAGTCACGAGCAGTACTTC. This chain joins TRBV3-1 (or the pseudogene TRBV3-2) and TRBJ2-7, with D perhaps TRBD1 (6 bases). Germline V lookup: CDR1 LGHDT, CDR2 YNNKEL (reference sequence). The CDR3 covers 13 residues. V lost 7 bases to trimming and J lost 5 bases, with 15 bases between them.

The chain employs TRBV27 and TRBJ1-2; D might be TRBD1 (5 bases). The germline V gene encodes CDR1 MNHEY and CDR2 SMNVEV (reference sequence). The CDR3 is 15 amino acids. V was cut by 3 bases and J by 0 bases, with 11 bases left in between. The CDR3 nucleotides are TGTGCCAGCAGTTTCGGACACGGAGCTAACTATGGCTACACCTTC. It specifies CASSFGHGANYGYTF.

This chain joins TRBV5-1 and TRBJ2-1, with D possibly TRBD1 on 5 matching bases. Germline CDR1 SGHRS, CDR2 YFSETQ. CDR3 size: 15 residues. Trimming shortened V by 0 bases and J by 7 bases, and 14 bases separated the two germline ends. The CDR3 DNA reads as TGCGCCAGCAGCTTGGAAGGGGTTCTCAGAAATGAGCAGTTCTTC. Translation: CASSLEGVLRNEQFF.

CDR3 nucleotides: TGCGCCAGCAGGGTCGTAGTGAACACTGAAGCTTTCTTT. As protein: CASRVVVNTEAFF. The chain uses TRBV5-1 and TRBJ1-1; no clear D. The CDR3 runs 13 residues. Trimming pared 5 bases from V and 0 bases from J, leaving 8 bases between. Looked up from germline, CDR1 is SGHRS and CDR2 is YFSETQ.

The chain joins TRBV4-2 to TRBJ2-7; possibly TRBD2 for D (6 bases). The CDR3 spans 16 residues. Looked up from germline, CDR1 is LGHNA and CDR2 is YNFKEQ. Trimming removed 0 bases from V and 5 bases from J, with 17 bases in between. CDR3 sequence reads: CASSQEGQSGVHEQYF. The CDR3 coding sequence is TGTGCCAGCAGCCAAGAGGGGCAGTCGGGGGTTCACGAGCAGTACTTC.

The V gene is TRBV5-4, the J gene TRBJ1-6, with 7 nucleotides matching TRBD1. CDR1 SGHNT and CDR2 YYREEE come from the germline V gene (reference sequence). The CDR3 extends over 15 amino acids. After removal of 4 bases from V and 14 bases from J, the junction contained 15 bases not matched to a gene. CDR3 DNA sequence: TGTGCCAGCAGCCAAGGACAGGCCGGTGAGAAGGCCCTCCACTTT. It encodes CASSQGQAGEKALHF.

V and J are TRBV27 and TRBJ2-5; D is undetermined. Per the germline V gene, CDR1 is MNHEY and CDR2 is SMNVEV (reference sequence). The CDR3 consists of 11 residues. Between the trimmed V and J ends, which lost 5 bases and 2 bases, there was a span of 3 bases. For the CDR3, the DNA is TGTGCCAGCAGTCGGCAAGAGACCCAGTACTTC. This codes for CASSRQETQYF.

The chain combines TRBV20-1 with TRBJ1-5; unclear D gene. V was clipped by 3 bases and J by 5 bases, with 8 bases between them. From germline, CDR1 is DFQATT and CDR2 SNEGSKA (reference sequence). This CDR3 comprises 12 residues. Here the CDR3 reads CSASATDQPQHF. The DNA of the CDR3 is TGCAGTGCTAGTGCAACCGATCAGCCCCAGCATTTT.

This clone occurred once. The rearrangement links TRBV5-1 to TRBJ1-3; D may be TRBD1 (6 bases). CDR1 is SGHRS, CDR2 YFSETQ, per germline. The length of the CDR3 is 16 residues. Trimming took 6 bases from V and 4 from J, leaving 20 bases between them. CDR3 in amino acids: CASTPMGAGVGNTIYF. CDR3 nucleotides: TGCGCCAGCACCCCCATGGGGGCAGGGGTCGGAAACACCATATATTTT.

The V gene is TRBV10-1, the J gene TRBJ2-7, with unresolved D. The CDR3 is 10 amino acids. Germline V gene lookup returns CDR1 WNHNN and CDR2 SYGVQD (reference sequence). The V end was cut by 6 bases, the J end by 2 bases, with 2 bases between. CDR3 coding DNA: TGCGCCAGCAGGGCCTACGAGCAGTACTTC. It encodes CASRAYEQYF.

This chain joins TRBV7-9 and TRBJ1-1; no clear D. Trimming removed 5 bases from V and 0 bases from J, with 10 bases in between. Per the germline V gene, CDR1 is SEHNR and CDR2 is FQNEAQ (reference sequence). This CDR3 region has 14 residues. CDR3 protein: CASSTQTVNTEAFF. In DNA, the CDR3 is TGTGCCAGCAGCACACAGACTGTGAACACTGAAGCTTTCTTT.

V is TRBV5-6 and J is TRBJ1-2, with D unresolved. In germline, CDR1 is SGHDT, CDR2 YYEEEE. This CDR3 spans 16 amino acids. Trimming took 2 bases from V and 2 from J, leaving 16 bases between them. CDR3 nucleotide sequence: TGTGCCAGCAGCTTTCGACCTTCGGACGGGAACTATGGCTACACCTTC. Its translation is CASSFRPSDGNYGYTF.

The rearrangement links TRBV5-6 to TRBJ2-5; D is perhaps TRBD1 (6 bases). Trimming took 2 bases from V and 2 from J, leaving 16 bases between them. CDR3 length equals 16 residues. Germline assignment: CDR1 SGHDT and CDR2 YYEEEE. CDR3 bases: TGTGCCAGCAGCTTTGACAGGCGATGGGGGCAAGAGACCCAGTACTTC. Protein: CASSFDRRWGQETQYF. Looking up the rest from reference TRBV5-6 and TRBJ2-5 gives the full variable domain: DAGVTQSPTHLIKTRGQQVTLRCSPKSGHDTVSWYQQALGQGPQFIFQYYEEEERQRGNFPDRFSGHQFPNYSSELNVNALLLGDSALYLCASSFDRRWGQETQYFGPGTRLLVL.

This CDR3 is CATSRDASRVTDTQYF. In nucleotides, the CDR3 is TGTGCCACCAGCAGAGACGCCTCGCGGGTCACAGATACGCAGTATTTT. The V call is TRBV15, the J call TRBJ2-3; tentatively, D is TRBD2 (5 bases). CDR1 and CDR2 from the germline V gene are LNHNV and YYDKDF (reference sequence). Trimming cost V 0 bases and J 2 bases, with 12 bases left between them. CDR3 length: 16 residues.

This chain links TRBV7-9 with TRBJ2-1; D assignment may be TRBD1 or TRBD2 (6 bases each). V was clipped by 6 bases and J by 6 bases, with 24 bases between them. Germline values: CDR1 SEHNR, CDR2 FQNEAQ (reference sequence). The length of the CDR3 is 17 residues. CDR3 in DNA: TGTGCCAGCAGTCGGAAGACTTCGACAGGAGGGTTCAATGAGCAGTTCTTC. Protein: CASSRKTSTGGFNEQFF.

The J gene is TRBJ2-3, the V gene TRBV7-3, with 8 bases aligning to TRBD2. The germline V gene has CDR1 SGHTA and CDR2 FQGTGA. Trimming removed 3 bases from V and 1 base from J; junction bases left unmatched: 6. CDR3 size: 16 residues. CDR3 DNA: TGTGCCAGCAGCTTCGAAGGGCGGGGGGGCACAGATACGCAGTATTTT. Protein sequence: CASSFEGRGGTDTQYF.

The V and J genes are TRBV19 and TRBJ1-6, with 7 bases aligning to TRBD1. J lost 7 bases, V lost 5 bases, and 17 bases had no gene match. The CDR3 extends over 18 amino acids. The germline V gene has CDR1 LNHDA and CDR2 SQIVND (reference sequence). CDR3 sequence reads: CASSFSSTGTAGNSPLHF. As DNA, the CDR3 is TGTGCCAGTAGTTTTAGTTCCACCGGGACAGCGGGGAATTCACCCCTCCACTTT.

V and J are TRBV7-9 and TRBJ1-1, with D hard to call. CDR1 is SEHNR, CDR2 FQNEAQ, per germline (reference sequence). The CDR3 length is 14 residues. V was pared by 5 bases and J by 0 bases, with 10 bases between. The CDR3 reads CASSLVPMNTEAFF. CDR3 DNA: TGTGCCAGCAGCCTAGTGCCAATGAACACTGAAGCTTTCTTT. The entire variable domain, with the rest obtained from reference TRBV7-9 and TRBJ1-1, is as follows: DTGVSQNPRHKITKRGQNVTFRCDPISEHNRLYWYRQTLGQGPEFLTYFQNEAQLEKSRLLSDRFSAERPKGSFSTLEIQRTEQGDSAMYLCASSLVPMNTEAFFGQGTRLTVV.

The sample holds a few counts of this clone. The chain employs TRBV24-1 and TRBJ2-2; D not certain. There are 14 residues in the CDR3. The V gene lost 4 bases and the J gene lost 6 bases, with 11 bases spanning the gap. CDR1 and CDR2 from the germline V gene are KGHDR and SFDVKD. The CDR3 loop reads CATSEKRVPGELFF. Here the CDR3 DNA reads TGTGCCACCAGTGAAAAAAGGGTCCCCGGGGAGCTGTTTTTT.

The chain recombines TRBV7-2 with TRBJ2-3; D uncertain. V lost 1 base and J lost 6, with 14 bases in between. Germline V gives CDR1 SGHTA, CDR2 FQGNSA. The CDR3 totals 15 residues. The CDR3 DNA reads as TGTGCCAGCAGCTTAGACCTGTGGGAACTTGATACGCAGTATTTT. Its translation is CASSLDLWELDTQYF.

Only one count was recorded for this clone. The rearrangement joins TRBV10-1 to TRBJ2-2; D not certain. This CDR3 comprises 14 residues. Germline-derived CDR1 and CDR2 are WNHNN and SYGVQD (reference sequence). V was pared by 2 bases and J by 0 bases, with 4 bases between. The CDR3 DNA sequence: TGCGCCAGCAGTGAGATTACGAACACCGGGGAGCTGTTTTTT. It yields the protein CASSEITNTGELFF.

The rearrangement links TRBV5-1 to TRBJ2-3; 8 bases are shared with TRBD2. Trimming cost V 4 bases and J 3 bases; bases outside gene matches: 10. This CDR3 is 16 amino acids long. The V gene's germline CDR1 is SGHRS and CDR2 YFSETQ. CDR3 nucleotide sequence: TGCGCCAGCAGCCCGGGGACTAGTAGTGGGACAGATACGCAGTATTTT. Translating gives CASSPGTSSGTDTQYF. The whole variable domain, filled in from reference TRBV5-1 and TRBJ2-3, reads KAGVTQTPRYLIKTRGQQVTLSCSPISGHRSVSWYQQTPGQGLQFLFEYFSETQRNKGNFPGRFSGRQFSNSRSEMNVSTLELGDSALYLCASSPGTSSGTDTQYFGPGTRLTVL.

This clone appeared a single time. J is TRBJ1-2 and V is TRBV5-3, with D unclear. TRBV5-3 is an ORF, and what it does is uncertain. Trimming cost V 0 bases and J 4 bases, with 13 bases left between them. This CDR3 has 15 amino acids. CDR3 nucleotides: TGTGCCAGAAGCTTGGGGGTCCGGTCTCCCTATGGCTACACCTTC. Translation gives CARSLGVRSPYGYTF.

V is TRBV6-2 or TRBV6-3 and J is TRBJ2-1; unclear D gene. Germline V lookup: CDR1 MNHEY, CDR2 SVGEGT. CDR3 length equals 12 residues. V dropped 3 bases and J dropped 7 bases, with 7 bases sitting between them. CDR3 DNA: TGTGCCAGCAGTTATGCAAGAAATGAGCAGTTCTTC. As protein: CASSYARNEQFF.

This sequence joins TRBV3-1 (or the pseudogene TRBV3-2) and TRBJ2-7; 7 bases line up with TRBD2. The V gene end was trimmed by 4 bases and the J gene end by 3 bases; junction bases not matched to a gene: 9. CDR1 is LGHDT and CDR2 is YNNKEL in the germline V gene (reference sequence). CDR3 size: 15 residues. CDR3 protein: CASSLTLAAFYEQYF. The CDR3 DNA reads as TGTGCCAGCAGCCTCACTCTAGCGGCCTTCTACGAGCAGTACTTC.

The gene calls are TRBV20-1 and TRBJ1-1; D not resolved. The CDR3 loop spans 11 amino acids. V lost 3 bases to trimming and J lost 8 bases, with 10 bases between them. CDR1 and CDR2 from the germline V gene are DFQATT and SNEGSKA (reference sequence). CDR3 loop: CSASLGKEAFF. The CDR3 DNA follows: TGCAGTGCTAGTTTGGGTAAGGAAGCTTTCTTT.

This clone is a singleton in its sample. The DNA of the CDR3 is TGTGCCAGCTCACCAGGACAGACTTTTTATGGCTACACCTTC. This codes for CASSPGQTFYGYTF. This chain uses TRBV18 with TRBJ1-2, with D possibly being TRBD1 (6 bases). V was clipped by 2 bases and J by 5 bases, with 12 bases between them. Germline V gene lookup returns CDR1 KGHSH and CDR2 LQKENI. The CDR3 is made up of 14 amino acids.

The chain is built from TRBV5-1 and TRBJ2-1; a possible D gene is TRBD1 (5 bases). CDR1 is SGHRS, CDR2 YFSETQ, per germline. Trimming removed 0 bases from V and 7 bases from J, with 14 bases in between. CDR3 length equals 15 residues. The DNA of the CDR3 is TGCGCCAGCAGCTTGGACCCAGGGATAAGGAATGAGCAGTTCTTC. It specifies CASSLDPGIRNEQFF.

The DNA for the CDR3 is TGTGCCAGTAGTAGTGGGGGGTCTGAAGCTTTCTTT. This encodes CASSSGGSEAFF. The rearrangement uses TRBV19 and TRBJ1-1; a possible D gene is TRBD1 (5 bases). The CDR3 has 12 residues. Germline V gene lookup returns CDR1 LNHDA and CDR2 SQIVND (reference sequence). The ends were cut back, 4 bases at V and 6 bases at J, with 9 bases in the middle.

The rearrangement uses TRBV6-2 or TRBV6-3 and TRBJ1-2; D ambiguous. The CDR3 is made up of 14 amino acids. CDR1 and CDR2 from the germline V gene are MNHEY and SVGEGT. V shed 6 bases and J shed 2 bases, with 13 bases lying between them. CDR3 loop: CASSTFIANYGYTF. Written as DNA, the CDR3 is TGTGCCAGCAGCACCTTTATAGCCAACTATGGCTACACCTTC.

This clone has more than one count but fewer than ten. DNA for the CDR3: TGTGCCAGCAGTCAGACGACAGGTTATGGCTACACCTTC. It encodes CASSQTTGYGYTF. The chain combines TRBV28 with TRBJ1-2; D perhaps matches TRBD1 (6 bases). Trimming shortened V by 5 bases and J by 5 bases, and 12 bases separated the two germline ends. Germline loops: CDR1 MDHEN, CDR2 SYDVKM. The CDR3 spans 13 residues.